Sequencing of this T cell receptor beta chain was carried out in a study of tumor-infiltrating lymphocytes in primary liver carcinoma. Total RNA and DNA came together from around 20-30 mg of bulk tissue without cell sorting. Surgical resection treated primary liver carcinoma in the patients. The authors made TCR beta cDNA from 400 to 550 ng total RNA with a constant-region primer. ARM-PCR, slightly modified, supplied the TCR beta libraries through three nested multiplex PCR rounds. The study ran its first two PCR rounds for roughly 10 cycles each, using TRBV1-TRBV30 forward primers and a C-beta reverse primer. TCRdb recomputed calls from the multiplex PCR reads with MiXCR, one row per CDR3 protein. Here the sample spans around 71,000 distinct CDR3 sequences, 71% being singletons. A remark on this clonotype: The antigen is not known. No conserved phenylalanine or tryptophan is present at the end of the CDR3, so a read error is the likely explanation.

Germline V gene sequence: CDR1 MNHNS, CDR2 SASEGT. This CDR3 has 14 residues. Study results and limitations: It was observed that only about 7.5-24% of the top clones appeared in every one of the five tumor regions.

The rearrangement uses TRBV6-1 and TRBJ2-3, with D possibly being TRBD1 (6 bases). Material: liver tumor tissue from sampling region 4. As for subset: tumor region T4, right-lateral pole. This sequence originates from a woman aged 60-75 years with primary liver carcinoma and hepatitis B virus infection. The CDR3 reads CASSVSGDGRTQYL. The CDR3 nucleotides are TGCGCCAGCAGTGTTTCAGGGGATGGAAGGACGCAGTATCTT.